This T cell receptor (beta chain) appears in the sequencing data of a study of tumor and adjacent non-tumor tissue in lung cancer. The library came from three nested PCR rounds adapted from ARM-PCR protocols. TCRdb re-called the multiplex PCR reads through MiXCR, storing one row per CDR3 protein. The sample holds about 100,000 distinct CDR3 sequences, around three fifths seen once. The template was RNA from unsorted bulk tissue. Distant lung tissue was collected more than 3 cm away from the tumor edge. Donors were chemotherapy-naive, newly diagnosed lung cancer surgical patients in China, August–late 2014. CDR1 is DFQATT and CDR2 is SNEGSKA in the germline V gene (reference sequence). With 7 bases removed from V and 1 base from J, the gap between germline ends came to 18 bases. There are 15 residues in the CDR3.

The receptor comes from a man aged 25-45 years with non-small cell lung cancer. Material for sequencing was distant non-tumor lung tissue. The chain is built from TRBV20-1 and TRBJ2-3; perhaps TRBD1 as D (6 bases). The CDR3 DNA is TGCAGTGTTAACATGAGGGGGAAGGGCACAGATACGCAGTATTTT. This sequence encodes CSVNMRGKGTDTQYF.